Listed below are T cell receptor beta chains from one sample, sequenced in a study of graft-versus-host responses after intestinal transplantation. These receptors' antigens are unknown. Method: immunoSEQ multiplex PCR; TCRdb's copy keeps in-frame clones and lacks some. The sample includes tens of thousands of clones, roughly 90% of them seen just once. The material was unstimulated CD8+ T cells sorted from spleen or lymph node cells, obtained before intestinal transplant. The receptors shown here come from a human donor who received an intestinal transplant. Both conserved end residues are part of each CDR3. The order of the fields is D gene, V gene, J gene, clone size, CDR3 protein, CDR3 DNA. D genes are given only for firm matches. Size tells how often a clone was seen (once, few, many) or the class of an expanded clone, and some rows leave it out.

-	TRBV7-9	TRBJ1-1	few	CASSLRTDEAFF	TGTGCCAGCAGCTTAAGGACAGATGAAGCTTTCTTT
TRBD2	TRBV28	TRBJ2-1	-	CASSLGLAGEYEQFF	TGTGCCAGCAGTCTGGGACTAGCGGGAGAATATGAGCAGTTCTTC
-	TRBV27	TRBJ1-1	-	CASSLSSRAEAFF	TGTGCCAGCAGTTTATCGAGCAGGGCTGAAGCTTTCTTT
-	TRBV11-2	TRBJ1-2	-	CASSLAGPGGSYGYTF	TGTGCCAGCAGCTTAGCCGGACCGGGAGGATCCTATGGCTACACCTTC
TRBD1	TRBV11-2	TRBJ2-3	-	CASSTPGQGSTDTQYF	TGTGCCAGCAGCACGCCGGGACAGGGGAGCACAGATACGCAGTATTTT
-	TRBV29-1	TRBJ1-3	once	CSVEDPGNSGNTIYF	TGCAGCGTTGAAGATCCGGGGAACTCTGGAAACACCATATATTTT
TRBD2	TRBV9	TRBJ2-5	-	CASSVAGGQGETQYF	TGTGCCAGCAGCGTAGCGGGGGGGCAGGGAGAGACCCAGTACTTC
-	TRBV13	TRBJ2-2	-	CASSLRGGEGGELFF	TGTGCCAGCAGCTTACGTGGGGGCGAAGGCGGGGAGCTGTTTTTT
-	TRBV7-9	TRBJ2-2	-	CASSPDAGRTGELFF	TGTGCCAGCAGCCCCGACGCGGGACGTACCGGGGAGCTGTTTTTT
TRBD2	TRBV2	TRBJ2-3	-	CASLSGTLYDTQYF	TGTGCCAGCCTTAGCGGGACTCTTTATGATACGCAGTATTTT
-	TRBV27	TRBJ2-7	-	CASSLSSDRTTYEQYF	TGTGCCAGCAGTTTATCCTCCGACAGGACGACCTACGAGCAGTACTTC
-	TRBV28	TRBJ2-5	once	CASSPSAREQETQYF	TGTGCCAGCAGTCCCAGCGCCAGGGAACAAGAGACCCAGTACTTC
-	TRBV29-1	TRBJ2-5	few	CSVEDYRGMLIQETQYF	TGCAGCGTTGAAGATTACCGGGGGATGTTGATCCAAGAGACCCAGTACTTC
TRBD2	TRBV19	TRBJ2-3	-	CASSIGLAVLSTDTQYF	TGTGCCAGTAGTATTGGACTAGCGGTCCTTAGCACAGATACGCAGTATTTT
-	TRBV27	TRBJ2-1	-	CASSSSSVYEQFF	TGTGCCAGCAGTTCGTCTAGCGTCTATGAGCAGTTCTTC
TRBD1	TRBV7-2	TRBJ1-2	-	CASSLVQGEWYGYTF	TGTGCCAGCAGCTTAGTCCAGGGGGAATGGTATGGCTACACCTTC
TRBD1	TRBV2	TRBJ2-3	-	CASTGDREGVTDTQYF	TGTGCCAGCACCGGGGACAGGGAGGGGGTCACAGATACGCAGTATTTT
-	TRBV10-3	TRBJ1-6	-	CAIRKGLFSPLHF	TGTGCCATCAGGAAGGGGTTATTTTCACCCCTCCACTTT
TRBD1	TRBV19	TRBJ2-7	-	CASSAGQGGYEQYF	TGTGCCAGTAGCGCCGGACAGGGGGGTTACGAGCAGTACTTC
-	TRBV11-2	TRBJ2-7	-	CASSPGAGGGLGEQYF	TGTGCCAGCAGCCCAGGCGCTGGGGGGGGGCTAGGCGAGCAGTACTTC
TRBD2	TRBV28	TRBJ2-5	-	CASSPRTSGRYETQYF	TGTGCCAGCAGTCCGCGGACTAGCGGGAGGTACGAGACCCAGTACTTC
TRBD2	TRBV11-2	TRBJ2-7	-	CASSSSGLPYEQYF	TGTGCCAGCAGCTCGTCGGGACTACCCTACGAGCAGTACTTC
-	TRBV4-1	TRBJ2-2	-	CASSYSPGFGGELFF	TGCGCCAGCAGCTATTCCCCAGGGTTCGGCGGGGAGCTGTTTTTT
-	TRBV4-1	TRBJ2-7	-	CASSQEWQGGEQYF	TGCGCCAGCAGCCAAGAGTGGCAGGGAGGTGAGCAGTACTTC
TRBD1	TRBV13	TRBJ2-7	-	CASSLRSGGYEQYF	TGTGCCAGCAGCTTACGGTCAGGGGGTTACGAGCAGTACTTC
-	TRBV5-6	TRBJ2-7	-	CASSLAPGVFYEQYF	TGTGCCAGCAGCCTAGCCCCCGGGGTTTTCTACGAGCAGTACTTC
TRBD1	TRBV7-9	TRBJ2-2	-	CASSPPGTGAFVDTGELFF	TGTGCCAGCAGCCCCCCCGGGACAGGGGCTTTCGTGGACACCGGGGAGCTGTTTTTT
-	TRBV28	TRBJ2-7	-	CASSYIQGYEQYF	TGTGCCAGCAGTTATATACAGGGCTACGAGCAGTACTTC
-	TRBV5-6	TRBJ1-4	-	CASSLGGSKEKLFF	TGTGCCAGCAGCCTCGGGGGAAGTAAAGAAAAACTGTTTTTT
TRBD2	TRBV4-1	TRBJ2-3	-	CASSQDGSGGRYTDTQYF	TGCGCCAGCAGCCAAGATGGTAGCGGGGGACGATACACAGATACGCAGTATTTT
TRBD2	TRBV2	TRBJ2-7	-	CASSITSGRIEQYF	TGTGCCAGCAGTATCACTAGCGGGAGAATCGAGCAGTACTTC
TRBD1	TRBV4-1	TRBJ2-7	-	CASSQARGPPYEQYF	TGCGCCAGCAGCCAAGCCAGGGGGCCCCCCTACGAGCAGTACTTC
-	TRBV19	TRBJ1-5	-	CASSPGEGRQPQHF	TGTGCCAGTTCCCCCGGGGAGGGACGTCAGCCCCAGCATTTT
TRBD2	TRBV28	TRBJ2-1	-	CASSLGREGNEQFF	TGTGCCAGCAGTTTAGGGCGGGAGGGCAATGAGCAGTTCTTC
-	TRBV19	TRBJ1-5	few	CASWAGFSNQPQHF	TGTGCCAGTTGGGCCGGTTTTAGCAATCAGCCCCAGCATTTT
-	TRBV28	TRBJ2-7	-	CASQGGGEQYF	TGTGCCAGCCAAGGGGGGGGCGAGCAGTACTTC
-	TRBV5-4	TRBJ2-3	-	CASSFKRAFTDTQYF	TGTGCCAGCAGCTTCAAGCGGGCGTTCACAGATACGCAGTATTTT
TRBD1	TRBV7-3	TRBJ2-7	-	CASSLGQGDEQYF	TGTGCCAGCAGCCTGGGACAGGGGGACGAGCAGTACTTC
-	TRBV28	TRBJ2-7	-	CASRLDSGDEQYF	TGTGCCAGCAGACTCGACAGTGGGGACGAGCAGTACTTC
-	TRBV2	TRBJ1-5	once	CASSEYAEDYSNQPQHF	TGTGCCAGCAGTGAATATGCGGAGGATTATAGCAATCAGCCCCAGCATTTT
TRBD1	TRBV4-1	TRBJ1-6	-	CASSLPSEGTGGLHF	TGCGCCAGCAGCCTTCCCTCGGAGGGGACAGGGGGCCTCCACTTT
TRBD2	TRBV2	TRBJ2-3	-	CAIFIAGGSRTSTDTQYF	TGTGCCATTTTCATAGCGGGGGGCAGCAGGACTAGCACAGATACGCAGTATTTT
TRBD2	TRBV11-2	TRBJ2-5	-	CASSLVLAGGQETQYF	TGTGCCAGCAGCTTGGTTCTAGCGGGGGGCCAAGAGACCCAGTACTTC
TRBD1	TRBV13	TRBJ1-1	-	CASSTHAWDRGANTEAFF	TGTGCCAGCAGCACCCATGCTTGGGACAGGGGGGCGAACACTGAAGCTTTCTTT
-	TRBV6-1	TRBJ1-1	once	CASSRNTEAFF	TGTGCCAGCAGCCGTAACACTGAAGCTTTCTTT
TRBD2	TRBV6-6	TRBJ2-3	-	CASSPFQRGRTDTQYF	TGTGCCAGCAGTCCTTTTCAGCGGGGACGCACAGATACGCAGTATTTT
TRBD1	TRBV6-5	TRBJ2-2	-	CASSPPQGNAGELFF	TGTGCCAGCAGTCCCCCACAGGGGAACGCCGGGGAGCTGTTTTTT
-	TRBV10-2	TRBJ2-2	-	CASSEPGISTGELFF	TGCGCCAGCAGTGAGCCAGGGATAAGTACCGGGGAGCTGTTTTTT
TRBD1	TRBV15	TRBJ2-1	once	CATSRVLPGQGYAYNEQFF	TGTGCCACCAGCAGAGTCCTTCCGGGACAGGGATATGCCTACAATGAGCAGTTCTTC
-	TRBV28	TRBJ1-6	once	CASSLSGVVSYNSPLHF	TGTGCCAGCAGTTTATCGGGGGTGGTCTCCTATAATTCACCCCTCCACTTT
-	TRBV6-4	TRBJ2-1	once	CASRLSINEQFF	TGTGCCAGCCGGTTATCTATTAATGAGCAGTTCTTC
-	TRBV5-1	TRBJ2-1	-	CASSLGGGIRFF	TGCGCCAGCAGCTTGGGCGGCGGGATAAGGTTCTTC
-	TRBV9	TRBJ2-7	-	CASSAGSRPYEQYF	TGTGCCAGCAGCGCCGGGTCCCGCCCCTACGAGCAGTACTTC
-	TRBV7-8	TRBJ1-1	once	CASSLVGGGTEAFF	TGTGCCAGCAGCTTAGTGGGCGGGGGCACTGAAGCTTTCTTT
TRBD1	TRBV30	TRBJ2-2	-	CAWSYEGADTGELFF	TGTGCCTGGAGTTACGAGGGGGCGGACACCGGGGAGCTGTTTTTT